This T cell receptor (beta chain) was recorded in a study of T cells of healthy individuals. MiXCR, applied by TCRdb to the 5' RACE reads, yields one record per CDR3 protein. The profile covers around 100,000 distinct CDR3 sequences, with about 16% appearing a single time and roughly 6.1% taken by the ten largest. Germline values: CDR1 SGHVS, CDR2 FQNEAQ. The ends were cut back, 5 bases at V and 6 bases at J, with 17 bases in the middle. This CDR3 spans 15 amino acids. In its sample, this clonotype was seen a few times. The J gene is TRBJ2-1, the V gene TRBV7-8; D may be TRBD1 (5 bases). This receptor was obtained from a human donor in good health. In DNA form, the CDR3 reads TGTGCCAGCAGCCCTCGCAGGGTCCCTGGCAATGAGCAGTTCTTC. Translated: CASSPRRVPGNEQFF.